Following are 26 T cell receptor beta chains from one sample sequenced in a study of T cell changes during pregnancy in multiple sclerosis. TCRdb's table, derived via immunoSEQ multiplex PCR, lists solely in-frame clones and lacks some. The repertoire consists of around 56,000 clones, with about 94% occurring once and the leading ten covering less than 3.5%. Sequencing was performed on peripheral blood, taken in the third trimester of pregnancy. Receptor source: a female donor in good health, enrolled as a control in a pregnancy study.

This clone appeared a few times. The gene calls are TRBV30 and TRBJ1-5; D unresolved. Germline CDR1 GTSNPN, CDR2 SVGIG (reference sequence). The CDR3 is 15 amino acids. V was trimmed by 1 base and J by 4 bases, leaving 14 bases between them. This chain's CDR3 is CAWSALRGGNQPQHF. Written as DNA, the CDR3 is TGTGCCTGGAGTGCTTTACGGGGAGGGAATCAGCCCCAGCATTTT.

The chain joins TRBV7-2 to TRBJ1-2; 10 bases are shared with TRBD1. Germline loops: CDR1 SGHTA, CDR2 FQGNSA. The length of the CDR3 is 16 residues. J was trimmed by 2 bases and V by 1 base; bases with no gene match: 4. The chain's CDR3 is CASSLGGTGVNYGYTF. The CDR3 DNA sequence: TGTGCCAGCAGCTTAGGGGGGACAGGGGTCAACTATGGCTACACCTTC.

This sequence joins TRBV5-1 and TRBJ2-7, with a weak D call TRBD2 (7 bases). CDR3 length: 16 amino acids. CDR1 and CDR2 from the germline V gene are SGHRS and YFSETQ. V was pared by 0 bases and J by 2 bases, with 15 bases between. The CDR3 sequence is CASSLAPRGGAYEQYF. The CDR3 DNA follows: TGCGCCAGCAGCTTGGCCCCCCGAGGGGGGGCCTACGAGCAGTACTTC.

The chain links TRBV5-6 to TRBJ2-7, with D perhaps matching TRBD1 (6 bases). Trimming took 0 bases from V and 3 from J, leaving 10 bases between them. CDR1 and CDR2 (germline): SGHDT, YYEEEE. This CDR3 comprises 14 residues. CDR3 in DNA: TGTGCCAGCAGCTTGGGTGGGGGCCTCTACGAGCAGTACTTC. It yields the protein CASSLGGGLYEQYF.

CDR3 sequence reads: CASSPPGQGSTPLHF. The CDR3 nucleotides are TGTGCCAGCAGCCCGCCGGGACAGGGAAGTACACCCCTCCACTTT. The chain carries TRBV5-4 and TRBJ1-6, with 9 bases aligning to TRBD1. The CDR3 is 15 amino acids. V gave up 4 bases and J gave up 11 bases; unmatched junction bases: 10. Per the germline V gene, CDR1 is SGHNT and CDR2 is YYREEE (reference sequence).

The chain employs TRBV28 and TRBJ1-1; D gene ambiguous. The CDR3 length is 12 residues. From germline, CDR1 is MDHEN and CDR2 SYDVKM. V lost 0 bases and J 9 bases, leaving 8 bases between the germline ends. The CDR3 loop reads CASSLWGSQAFF. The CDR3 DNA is TGTGCCAGCAGTTTATGGGGGAGCCAAGCTTTCTTT.

This CDR3 reads CASSWDRGAGELFF. In DNA form, the CDR3 reads TGTGCCAGCAGCTGGGACAGGGGGGCCGGGGAGCTGTTTTTT. This sequence joins TRBV7-2 and TRBJ2-2; 11 nucleotides align to TRBD1. Germline V gives CDR1 SGHTA, CDR2 FQGNSA. Trimming took 4 bases from V and 6 from J; bases not matched to a gene: 1. The CDR3 has 14 amino acids.

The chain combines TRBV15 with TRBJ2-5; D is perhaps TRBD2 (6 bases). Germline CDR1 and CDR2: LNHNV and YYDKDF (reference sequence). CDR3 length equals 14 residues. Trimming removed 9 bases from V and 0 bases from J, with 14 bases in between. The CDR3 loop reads CATSGLQYQETQYF. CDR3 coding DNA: TGTGCCACTTCGGGACTCCAGTACCAAGAGACCCAGTACTTC.

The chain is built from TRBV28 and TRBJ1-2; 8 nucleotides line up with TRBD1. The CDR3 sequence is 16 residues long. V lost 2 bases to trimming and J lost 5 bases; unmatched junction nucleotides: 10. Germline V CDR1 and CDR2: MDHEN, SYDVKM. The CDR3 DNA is TGTGCCAGCAGTTTAACCGCCGGGCAGGGGGCGTATGGCTACACCTTC. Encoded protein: CASSLTAGQGAYGYTF.

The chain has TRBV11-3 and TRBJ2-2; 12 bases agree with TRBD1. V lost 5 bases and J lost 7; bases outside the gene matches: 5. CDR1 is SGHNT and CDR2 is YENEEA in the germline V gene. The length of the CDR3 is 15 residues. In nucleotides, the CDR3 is TGTGCCAGCAGCAGGGGACAGGGGGCGAACGGGGAGCTGTTTTTT. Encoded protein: CASSRGQGANGELFF.

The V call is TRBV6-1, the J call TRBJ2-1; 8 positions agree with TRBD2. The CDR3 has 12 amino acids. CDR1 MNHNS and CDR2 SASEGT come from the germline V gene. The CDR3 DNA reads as TGTTTTACGACTAGCGCGCCCAATGAGCAGTTCTTC. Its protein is CFTTSAPNEQFF.

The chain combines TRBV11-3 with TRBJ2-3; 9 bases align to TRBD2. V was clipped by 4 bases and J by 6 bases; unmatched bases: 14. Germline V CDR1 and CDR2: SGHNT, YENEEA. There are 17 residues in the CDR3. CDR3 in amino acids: CASSSLAGSHPFDTQYF. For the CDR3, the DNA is TGTGCCAGCAGCTCTCTAGCGGGGAGCCACCCTTTCGATACGCAGTATTTT.

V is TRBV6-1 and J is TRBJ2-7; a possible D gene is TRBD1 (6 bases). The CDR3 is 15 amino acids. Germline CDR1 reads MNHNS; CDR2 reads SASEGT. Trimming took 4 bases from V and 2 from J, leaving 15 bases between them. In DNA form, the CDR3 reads TGTGCCAGCAGTGGACCGGGACACCGAACCTACGAGCAGTACTTC. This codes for CASSGPGHRTYEQYF.

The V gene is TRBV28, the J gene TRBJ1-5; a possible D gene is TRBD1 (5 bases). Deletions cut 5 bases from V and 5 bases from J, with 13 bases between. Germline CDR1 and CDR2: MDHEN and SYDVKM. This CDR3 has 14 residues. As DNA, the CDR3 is TGTGCCAGCAGTGGCAGGGTATCCGATCAGCCCCAGCATTTT. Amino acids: CASSGRVSDQPQHF. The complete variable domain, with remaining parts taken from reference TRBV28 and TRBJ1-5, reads DVKVTQSSRYLVKRTGEKVFLECVQDMDHENMFWYRQDPGLGLRLIYFSYDVKMKEKGDIPEGYSVSREKKERFSLILESASTNQTSMYLCASSGRVSDQPQHFGDGTRLSIL.

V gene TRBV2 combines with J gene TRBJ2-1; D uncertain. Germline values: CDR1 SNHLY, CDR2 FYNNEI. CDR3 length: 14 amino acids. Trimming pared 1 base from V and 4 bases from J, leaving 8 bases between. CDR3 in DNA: TGTGCCAGCAGTGAAGACTCACCTTACAATGAGCAGTTCTTC. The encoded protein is CASSEDSPYNEQFF. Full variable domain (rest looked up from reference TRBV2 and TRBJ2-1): EPEVTQTPSHQVTQMGQEVILRCVPISNHLYFYWYRQILGQKVEFLVSFYNNEISEKSEIFDDQFSVERPDGSNFTLKIRSTKLEDSAMYFCASSEDSPYNEQFFGPGTRLTVL.

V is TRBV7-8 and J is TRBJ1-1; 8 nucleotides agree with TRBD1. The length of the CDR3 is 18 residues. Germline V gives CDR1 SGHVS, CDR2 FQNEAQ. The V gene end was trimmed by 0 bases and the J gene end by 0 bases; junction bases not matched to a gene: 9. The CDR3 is CASSLALGTGKVNTEAFF. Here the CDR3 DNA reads TGTGCCAGCAGCTTAGCGCTCGGGACAGGCAAGGTGAACACTGAAGCTTTCTTT.

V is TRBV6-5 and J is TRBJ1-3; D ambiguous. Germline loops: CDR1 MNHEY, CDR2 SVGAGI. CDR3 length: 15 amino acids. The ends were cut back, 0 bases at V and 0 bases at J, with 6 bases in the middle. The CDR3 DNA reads TGTGCCAGCAGTTACTCGACTCTCTCTGGAAACACCATATATTTT. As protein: CASSYSTLSGNTIYF.

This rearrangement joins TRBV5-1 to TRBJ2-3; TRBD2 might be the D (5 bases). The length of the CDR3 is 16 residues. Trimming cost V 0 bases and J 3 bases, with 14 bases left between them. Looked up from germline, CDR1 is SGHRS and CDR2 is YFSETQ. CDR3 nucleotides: TGCGCCAGCAGCTTGGGGACTCGAATGGGAACAGATACGCAGTATTTT. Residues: CASSLGTRMGTDTQYF.

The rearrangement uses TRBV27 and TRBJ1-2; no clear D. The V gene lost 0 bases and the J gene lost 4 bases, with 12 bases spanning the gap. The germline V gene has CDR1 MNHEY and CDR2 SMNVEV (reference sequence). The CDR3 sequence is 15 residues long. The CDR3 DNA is TGTGCCAGCAGTTTATCTCCCCCTCCTAGCTATGGCTACACCTTC. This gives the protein CASSLSPPPSYGYTF.

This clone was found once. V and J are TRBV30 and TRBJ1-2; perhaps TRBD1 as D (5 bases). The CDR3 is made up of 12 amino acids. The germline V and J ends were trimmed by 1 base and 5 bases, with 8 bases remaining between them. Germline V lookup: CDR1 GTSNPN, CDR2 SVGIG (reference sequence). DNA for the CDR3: TGTGCCTGGAGTGCCGGGGGGTATGGCTACACCTTC. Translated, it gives CAWSAGGYGYTF.

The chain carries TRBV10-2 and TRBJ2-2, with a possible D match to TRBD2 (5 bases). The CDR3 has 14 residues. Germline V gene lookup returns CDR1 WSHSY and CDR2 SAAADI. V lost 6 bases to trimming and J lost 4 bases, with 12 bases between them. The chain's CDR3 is CASSLGRFTGELFF. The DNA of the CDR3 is TGCGCCAGCAGCTTAGGGAGATTCACCGGGGAGCTGTTTTTT.

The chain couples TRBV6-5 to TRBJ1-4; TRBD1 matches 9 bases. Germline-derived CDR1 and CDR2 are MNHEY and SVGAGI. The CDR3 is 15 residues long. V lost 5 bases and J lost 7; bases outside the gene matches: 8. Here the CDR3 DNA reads TGTGCCAGCAGTCCTACAGGGGGCGAGGGTGAAAAACTGTTTTTT. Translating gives CASSPTGGEGEKLFF.

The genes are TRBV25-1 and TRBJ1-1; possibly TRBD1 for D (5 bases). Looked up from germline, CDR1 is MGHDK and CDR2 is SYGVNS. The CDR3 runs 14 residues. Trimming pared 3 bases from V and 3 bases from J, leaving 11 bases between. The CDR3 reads CASSDLGGDTEAFF. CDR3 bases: TGTGCCAGCAGTGATTTGGGGGGGGACACTGAAGCTTTCTTT.

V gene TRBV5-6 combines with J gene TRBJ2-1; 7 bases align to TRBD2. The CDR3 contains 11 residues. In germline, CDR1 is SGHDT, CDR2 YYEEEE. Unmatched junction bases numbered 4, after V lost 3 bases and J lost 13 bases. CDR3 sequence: CASSSREAQFF. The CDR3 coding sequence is TGTGCCAGCAGCTCCCGGGAGGCTCAGTTCTTC.

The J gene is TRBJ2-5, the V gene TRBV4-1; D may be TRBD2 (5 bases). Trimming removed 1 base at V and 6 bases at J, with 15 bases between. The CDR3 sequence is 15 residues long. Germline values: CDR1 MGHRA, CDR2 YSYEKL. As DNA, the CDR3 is TGCGCCAGCAGCCAAGTCCTAGCCCTAGCACAGACCCAGTACTTC. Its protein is CASSQVLALAQTQYF.

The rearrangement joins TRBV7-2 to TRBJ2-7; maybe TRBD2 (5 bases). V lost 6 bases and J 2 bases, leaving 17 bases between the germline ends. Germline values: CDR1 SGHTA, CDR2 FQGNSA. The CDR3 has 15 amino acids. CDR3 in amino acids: CASRRTQPGAYEQYF. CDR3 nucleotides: TGTGCCAGCAGACGCACCCAGCCCGGGGCCTACGAGCAGTACTTC.